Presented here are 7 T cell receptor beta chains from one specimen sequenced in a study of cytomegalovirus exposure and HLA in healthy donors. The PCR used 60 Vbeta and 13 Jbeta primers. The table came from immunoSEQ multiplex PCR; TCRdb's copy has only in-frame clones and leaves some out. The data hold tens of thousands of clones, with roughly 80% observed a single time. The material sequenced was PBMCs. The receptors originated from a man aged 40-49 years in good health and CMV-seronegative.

Here the CDR3 reads CASSPPSGQETQYF. DNA for the CDR3: TGTGCCAGCAGTCCGCCTAGCGGCCAAGAGACCCAGTACTTC. The chain recombines TRBV7-2 with TRBJ2-5; 7 bases fit TRBD2. The germline CDR1 and CDR2 sequences are SGHTA and FQGNSA. With V trimmed by 6 bases and J by 1 base, 5 bases remained unmatched. The CDR3 runs 14 residues. Full variable domain (outside the CDR3, taken from reference TRBV7-2 and TRBJ2-5): GAGVSQSPSNKVTEKGKDVELRCDPISGHTALYWYRQSLGQGLEFLIYFQGNSAPDKSGLPSDRFSAERTGGSVSTLTIQRTQQEDSAVYLCASSPPSGQETQYFGPGTRLLVL.

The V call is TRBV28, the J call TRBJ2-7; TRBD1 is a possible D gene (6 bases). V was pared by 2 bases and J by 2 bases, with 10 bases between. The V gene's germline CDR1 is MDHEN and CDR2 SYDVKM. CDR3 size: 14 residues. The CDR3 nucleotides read TGTGCCAGCAGTTTACCAGGGGATGCCTACGAGCAGTACTTC. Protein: CASSLPGDAYEQYF.

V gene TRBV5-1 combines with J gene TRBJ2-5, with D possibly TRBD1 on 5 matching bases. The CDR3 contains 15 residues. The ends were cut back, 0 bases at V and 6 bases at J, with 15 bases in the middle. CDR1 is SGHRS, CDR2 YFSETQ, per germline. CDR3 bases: TGCGCCAGCAGCTTGGGGAACGTCCAGGGTCAGACCCAGTACTTC. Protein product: CASSLGNVQGQTQYF.

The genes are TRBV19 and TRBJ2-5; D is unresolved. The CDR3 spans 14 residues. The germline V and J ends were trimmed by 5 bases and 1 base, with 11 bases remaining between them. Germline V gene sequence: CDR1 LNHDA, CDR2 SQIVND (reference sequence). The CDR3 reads CASSPSSAQETQYF. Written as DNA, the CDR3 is TGTGCCAGTAGTCCGTCTAGTGCCCAAGAGACCCAGTACTTC. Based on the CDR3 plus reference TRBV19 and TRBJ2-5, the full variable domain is DGGITQSPKYLFRKEGQNVTLSCEQNLNHDAMYWYRQDPGQGLRLIYYSQIVNDFQKGDIAEGYSVSREKKESFPLTVTSAQKNPTAFYLCASSPSSAQETQYFGPGTRLLVL.

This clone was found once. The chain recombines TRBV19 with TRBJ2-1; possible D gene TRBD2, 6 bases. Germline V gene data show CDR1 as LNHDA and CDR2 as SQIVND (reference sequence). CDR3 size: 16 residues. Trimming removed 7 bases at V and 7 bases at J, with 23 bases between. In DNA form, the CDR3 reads TGTGCCAGTACCTCCCAAGCCGGGGGATGGGGGAATGAGCAGTTCTTC. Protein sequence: CASTSQAGGWGNEQFF. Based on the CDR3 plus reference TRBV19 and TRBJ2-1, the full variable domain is DGGITQSPKYLFRKEGQNVTLSCEQNLNHDAMYWYRQDPGQGLRLIYYSQIVNDFQKGDIAEGYSVSREKKESFPLTVTSAQKNPTAFYLCASTSQAGGWGNEQFFGPGTRLTVL.

CDR3 coding DNA: TGTGCCATCAGCAGGGGGACGGCTGAAGCTTTCTTT. Translated: CAISRGTAEAFF. V and J are TRBV10-3 and TRBJ1-1, with 7 bases identical to TRBD1. Germline V gene sequence: CDR1 ENHRY, CDR2 SYGVKD. There are 12 residues in the CDR3. V shed 6 bases and J 6 bases; nucleotides not matched to a gene: 4.

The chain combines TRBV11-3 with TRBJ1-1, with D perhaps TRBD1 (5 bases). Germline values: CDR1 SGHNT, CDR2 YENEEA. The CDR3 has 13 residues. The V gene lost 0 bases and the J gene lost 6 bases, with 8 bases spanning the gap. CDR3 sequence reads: CASSLEGGSEAFF. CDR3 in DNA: TGTGCCAGCAGCTTAGAGGGGGGATCTGAAGCTTTCTTT.